The sequence of this TCR beta chain was determined in a study of CD8 T cells in Susac syndrome. Sequencing of TCR beta was performed on blood CD8+ and CD4+ T cells. Reverse transcription of roughly 0.5 to 1 ug RNA was carried out with random hexamers. The CDR3 of TCR beta was amplified by immunoSEQ multiplex PCR across 54 Vbeta and 13 Jbeta. Each CDR3 protein is one row after TCRdb ran MiXCR on the immunoSEQ multiplex PCR reads. The data hold some 190,000 distinct CDR3 sequences, with 95% observed a single time. The germline V gene encodes CDR1 SGHRS and CDR2 YFSETQ. The CDR3 covers 15 residues. The V segment lost 0 bases and the J segment 5 bases; nucleotides outside the gene matches: 7.

This TCR was sampled from a human donor in good health. The specimen was CD4+ T cells from PBMCs. The chain joins TRBV5-1 to TRBJ1-2, with 7 bases fitting TRBD1. This chain's CDR3 is CASSLDTGTDYGYTF. The DNA for the CDR3 is TGCGCCAGCAGCTTGGACACCGGGACAGATTATGGCTACACCTTC.